Below, one T cell receptor beta chain is given with its context. This specimen comes from a study of blood T cell repertoires in COVID-19. About the research overall: T cells, B-cell-depleted T cells, or PBMCs supplied cDNA or gDNA.

From germline, CDR1 is SGHDT and CDR2 YYEEEE. The CDR3 covers 18 residues. The junction had 8 bases not matched to a gene; V was cut back by 4 bases and J by 0 bases. Per the authors' pipeline: Amplified reference gene primers provided the basis for estimating nucleated cell counts. Profiling relied on immunoSEQ multiplex PCR, and the TCRdb table lists in-frame clones only, not all of them. The V and J calls and clone size come from that table; D and trimming were worked out from the DNA. In the table there are about 300,000 clones, around 82% of which are singletons. The sample consisted of peripheral blood. The receptor was isolated from a woman aged 45-59 years with acute or convalescent COVID-19. This sequence joins TRBV5-6 and TRBJ2-1, with 12 positions matching TRBD2. CDR3 amino acids: CASSPGLAGYHSYNEQFF. CDR3 nucleotides: TGTGCCAGCAGCCCCGGACTAGCGGGGTATCACTCCTACAATGAGCAGTTCTTC.